This TCR beta chain was recorded in a study of neurological immune-mediated disorders (dated by TCRdb to about 2019). Describing the broader study: Peripheral blood TCR-beta repertoires from HTLV-I-associated myelopathy (HAM/TSP) patients, multiple sclerosis patients and healthy controls were compared by UMI-based sequencing. The 106 TCR-beta libraries covered PBMC samples along with longitudinal samples, technical triplicates, and paired sorted CD4+ and CD8+ T-cell subsets. The cohort comprised 65 to 75 subjects: about 14 HAM/TSP patients, 35 or so multiple sclerosis patients and about 20 healthy controls. Here is what the overall study found, with its caveats: TCR clonal expansion was greatest in HAM/TSP patients and smallest in MS patients, who ranked below even healthy controls. No identical CDR3 amino acid sequences were shared among expanded clones across subjects, suggesting private TCR-beta repertoires in all groups.

The healthy controls were volunteers from a blood bank in Maryland, USA. Unsorted PBMC libraries were generated from 2 million PBMCs stored in RNAlater at -80 °C until RNA extraction. PBMCs were separated from peripheral blood using Ficoll-Hypaque density gradient centrifugation and then cryopreserved in liquid nitrogen. cDNA was synthesized by template-switch 5'RACE using a primer carrying a 10-nucleotide random unique molecular identifier by which each TCR transcript was tagged. Each sequencing run produced over 190 million TCR-beta sequences covering 15-18 subjects. Total RNA was extracted with the RNeasy kit. The KAPA Real-time Library Amplification kit was used to amplify TCR-beta VDJ regions with primers targeting the TCR constant region and the 5'RACE anchor. A first PCR added sample indexes and Illumina adaptors, after which a second PCR increased the library yield. The roughly 650 bp TCR product was size-selected on a 2% E-gel SizeSelection system after Ampure bead purification. Before pooling, library quality was checked on a Bioanalyzer, concentration was measured with Qubit, and libraries were quantified with the Kapa Library Quantification kit. An Illumina HiSeq 2500 sequenced the libraries paired-end 2 x 150 bp. To increase sequence diversity, roughly 24-32% phiX was spiked into each library pool. The paper's processing steps were these. Quality-filtered reads were processed with the UMI-based MiGEC pipeline, which removed over 85% of raw TCR sequences during error correction. VDJ genes were aligned to IMGT germline references, and each clonotype was defined by a unique CDR3 amino acid sequence together with V-J genes. VDJtools evaluated clonal expansion, Shannon diversity and CDR3 relatedness (CalcPairwiseDistances, ClusterSamples); CLCbio workbench built phylogenetic trees. Clones with at least 8 unique UMIs were defined as expanded, with this threshold being based on coefficient-of-variation modelling across technical triplicates. TCRdb took the public reads, trimmed them with fastp at Q25, ran MiXCR for clone calling and kept in-frame beta chains. Every CDR3 protein is listed once, alongside the most common genes and DNA of its rows. Here the V and J calls rest on TCRdb's processing, not on the authors' analysis. Present in this sample are under 60,000 distinct CDR3 sequences, roughly 24% of which were seen just once. Jointly, the top ten make up 20% to 25% of the sample.

Measured from the cysteine to the phenylalanine, the CDR3 is 13 residues long. The retained sequence is limited to the CDR3, 39 bases, with the frame set at the first base. V loses 4 bases at its end and J loses 7 bases; junction bases beyond the gene matches: 4. The germline V gene sets CDR1 to SGHRS and CDR2 to YFSETQ. This clonotype was detected many times. No antigen is known for it. No much larger clone is present one base from it, and per-base qualities are unavailable. The TCR was taken from a woman aged 70-85 years in good health. Sequencing used PBMCs. In this chain, TRBV5-1 is recombined with TRBJ1-2, and 10 bases in between align with TRBD1. This receptor carries the CDR3 CASSLRTGGGYTF. DNA sequence: TGCGCCAGCAGCCTACGGACAGGGGGTGGCTACACCTTC.